This TCR beta chain was sequenced during a study of naive and memory T cell subsets. Study-level results: TCR abundance followed a power law differing between naive and memory subsets. In naive cells, over 95% of TCR sequences were seen only once.

Concerning this clonotype itself: Antigen unknown.

There are 13 residues in the CDR3. Trimming took off 5 bases at V and 6 bases at J, with 14 bases between the two ends. The V gene's germline CDR1 is LGHDT and CDR2 YNNKEL (reference sequence). An equimolar mix of two oligonucleotides served as the beta constant-region primer for TRBC1 and TRBC2. Four rounds of PCR amplified the ligated cDNA using nested alpha and beta constant-region primers plus SP2. TCRdb ran MiXCR on the UMI-ligation and nested PCR reads and lists one entry per CDR3 protein. This table holds 130,000 or so distinct CDR3 sequences, 35% to 40% found once. V is TRBV3-1 and J is TRBJ2-7; D is perhaps TRBD2 (6 bases). Sequencing was performed on central memory CD4+ T cells from blood. The origin of this receptor is a human donor in good health. CDR3 amino acids: CASSFGGASEQYF. CDR3 in DNA: TGTGCCAGCAGCTTCGGCGGGGCATCCGAGCAGTACTTC.